The rows below give T cell receptor beta chains drawn from one sample of a study of regulatory T cells in long-lasting Graves disease. TCRdb recomputed calls from the multiplex PCR reads with MiXCR, one row per CDR3 protein. This table has hundreds of thousands of distinct CDR3 sequences, around 20% appearing once. The specimen comprised peripheral blood mononuclear cells (PBMCs), sampled when the disease was refractory, from a patient treated with antithyroid drugs. These receptors all stem from a female donor with Graves disease. CDR3s include the opening cysteine and the closing phenylalanine or tryptophan. The D gene is left open where the match is weak. Clone sizes are given selectively: once, few, many, or a class where the clone is expanded.

cdr3_aa	cdr3_nt	clone_size	v_call	d_call	cdr3_length	j_call
CASSDLRQASGNTIYF	TGTGCCAGCAGTGACCTCAGACAGGCCTCTGGAAACACCATATATTTT	few	TRBV6-1	NA	16	TRBJ1-3
CASSFTGASETQYF	TGCGCCAGCAGCTTCACAGGGGCGTCAGAGACCCAGTACTTC	NA	TRBV5-1	TRBD1	14	TRBJ2-5
CSAREPRDSLGEQYF	TGCAGTGCTAGAGAGCCCCGGGACAGCTTGGGGGAGCAGTACTTC	many	TRBV20-1	TRBD1	15	TRBJ2-7
CSARRLAGPFGETQYF	TGCAGTGCTAGACGGCTAGCGGGACCTTTTGGGGAGACCCAGTACTTC	many	TRBV20-1	TRBD2	16	TRBJ2-5
CASSFGGRTGTGELFF	TGTGCCAGCAGTTTTGGCGGGAGAACGGGTACCGGGGAGCTGTTTTTT	few	TRBV6-5	TRBD2	16	TRBJ2-2
CASSAQGFGETQYF	TGTGCCAGCAGCGCGCAGGGGTTCGGAGAGACCCAGTACTTC	many	TRBV7-3	NA	14	TRBJ2-5
CASSLAGGSGYTF	TGTGCCAGCAGTTTAGCAGGGGGCAGCGGCTACACCTTC	many	TRBV28	TRBD1	13	TRBJ1-2
CASSSYPGTGGNEQFF	TGTGCCAGCAGCTCGTACCCCGGGACAGGGGGCAATGAGCAGTTCTTC	NA	TRBV11-2	TRBD1	16	TRBJ2-1
CASSLVTGQGMNTEAFF	TGTGCCAGCAGCTTAGTGACGGGACAGGGCATGAACACTGAAGCTTTCTTT	many	TRBV11-2	TRBD1	17	TRBJ1-1
CSASGSSETQYF	TGCAGTGCTAGCGGGAGTTCTGAGACCCAGTACTTC	many	TRBV20-1	NA	12	TRBJ2-5
CASSSPSRSYEQYF	TGTGCCAGCAGTTCCCCTTCTAGATCCTACGAGCAGTACTTC	many	TRBV28	NA	14	TRBJ2-7
CASSPRTGHEQYF	TGCGCCAGCAGCCCCAGGACAGGCCACGAGCAGTACTTC	NA	TRBV5-1	TRBD1	13	TRBJ2-7
CASSRGRDISYEQYF	TGTGCCAGTAGCCGGGGGCGGGACATCTCCTACGAGCAGTACTTC	few	TRBV19	NA	15	TRBJ2-7
CASSFRQGKIREQYF	TGTGCCAGCAGTTTCCGACAGGGGAAAATTAGGGAGCAGTACTTC	many	TRBV28	TRBD1	15	TRBJ2-7
CASGVDSGGNAGGYTF	TGTGCCAGCGGCGTAGATTCCGGGGGCAATGCTGGTGGCTACACCTTC	NA	TRBV9	NA	16	TRBJ1-2
CASSSPTRSTDTQYF	TGTGCCAGCAGTTCCCCGACGCGTAGCACAGATACGCAGTATTTT	NA	TRBV28	NA	15	TRBJ2-3
CASSWDRGLETQYF	TGTGCCAGCAGCTGGGACCGTGGGTTAGAGACCCAGTACTTC	many	TRBV5-6	NA	14	TRBJ2-5
CAWSVQGYFNYGYTF	TGTGCCTGGAGTGTACAGGGCTACTTTAACTATGGCTACACCTTC	NA	TRBV30	NA	15	TRBJ1-2
CASSVALGGYEQYF	TGTGCCAGCAGCGTAGCTCTGGGCGGTTACGAGCAGTACTTC	NA	TRBV9	NA	14	TRBJ2-7
CASSPLRDEQFF	TGTGCCAGCAGTCCCCTGAGGGATGAGCAGTTCTTC	NA	TRBV14	NA	12	TRBJ2-1
CASSQRPRSEETQYF	TGTGCCAGCAGCCAAAGACCGAGATCAGAGGAGACCCAGTACTTC	many	TRBV3-1	NA	15	TRBJ2-5
CSARDGDGSSYEQYF	TGCAGTGCTAGAGATGGGGACGGTAGCTCCTACGAGCAGTACTTC	NA	TRBV20-1	NA	15	TRBJ2-7
CASSPLGAGVETQYF	TGTGCCAGCAGCCCCCTAGGAGCGGGAGTAGAGACCCAGTACTTC	NA	TRBV7-3	TRBD2	15	TRBJ2-5
CASSGSEGSYF	TGTGCCAGCAGTGGGAGTGAGGGTTCGTACTTC	NA	TRBV6-1	NA	11	TRBJ2-7
CASSYKPYEQYF	TGTGCCAGCAGTTACAAGCCTTACGAGCAGTACTTC	NA	TRBV6-2/TRBV6-3	NA	12	TRBJ2-7
CASSARDREWAGELFF	TGTGCCAGCAGCGCCCGGGACAGGGAATGGGCCGGGGAGCTGTTTTTT	NA	TRBV14	TRBD1	16	TRBJ2-2
CASSQAEWNTEAFF	TGTGCCAGCAGCCAAGCTGAGTGGAACACTGAAGCTTTCTTT	few	TRBV4-2	NA	14	TRBJ1-1
CASSSHSSGTITDTQYF	TGTGCCAGCAGTTCCCACTCGAGCGGGACCATCACAGATACGCAGTATTTT	few	TRBV28	TRBD2	17	TRBJ2-3
CASSWKGQGATNEKLFF	TGTGCCAGCAGCTGGAAGGGACAAGGAGCAACTAATGAAAAACTGTTTTTT	few	TRBV13	NA	17	TRBJ1-4